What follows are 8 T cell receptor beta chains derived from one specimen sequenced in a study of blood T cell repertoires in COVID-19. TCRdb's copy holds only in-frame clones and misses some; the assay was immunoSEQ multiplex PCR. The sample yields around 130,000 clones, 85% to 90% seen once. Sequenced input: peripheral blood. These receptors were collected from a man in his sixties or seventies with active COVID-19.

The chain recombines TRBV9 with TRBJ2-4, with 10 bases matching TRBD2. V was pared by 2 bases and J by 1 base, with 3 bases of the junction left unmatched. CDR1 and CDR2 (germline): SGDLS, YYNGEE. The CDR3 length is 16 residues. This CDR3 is CASSVQAGGAKNIQYF. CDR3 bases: TGTGCCAGCAGCGTTCAAGCGGGAGGGGCCAAAAACATTCAGTACTTC. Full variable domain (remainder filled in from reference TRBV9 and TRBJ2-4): DSGVTQTPKHLITATGQRVTLRCSPRSGDLSVYWYQQSLDQGLQFLIQYYNGEERAKGNILERFSAQQFPDLHSELNLSSLELGDSALYFCASSVQAGGAKNIQYFGAGTRLSVL.

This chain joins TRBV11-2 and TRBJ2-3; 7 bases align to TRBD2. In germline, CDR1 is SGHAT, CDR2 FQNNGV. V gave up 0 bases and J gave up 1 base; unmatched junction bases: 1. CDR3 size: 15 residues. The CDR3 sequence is CASSLDRGGTDTQYF. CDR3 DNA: TGTGCCAGCAGCTTAGATCGGGGGGGCACAGATACGCAGTATTTT.

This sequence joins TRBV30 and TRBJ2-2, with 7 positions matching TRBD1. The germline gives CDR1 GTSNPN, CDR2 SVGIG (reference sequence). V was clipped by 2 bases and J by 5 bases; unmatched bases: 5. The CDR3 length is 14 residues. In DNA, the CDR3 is TGTGCCTGGAGTATCGGGACAGCAACCGGGGAGCTGTTTTTT. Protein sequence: CAWSIGTATGELFF.

The CDR3 DNA reads TGTGCCACCAGTGGGACAGGGACGCAAGAGACCCAGTACTTC. It encodes CATSGTGTQETQYF. The V gene is TRBV24-1, the J gene TRBJ2-5; 8 bases map to TRBD1. Germline V gene lookup returns CDR1 KGHDR and CDR2 SFDVKD. This CDR3 spans 14 amino acids. The trim removed 5 bases at V and 2 bases at J, leaving 3 bases unmatched.

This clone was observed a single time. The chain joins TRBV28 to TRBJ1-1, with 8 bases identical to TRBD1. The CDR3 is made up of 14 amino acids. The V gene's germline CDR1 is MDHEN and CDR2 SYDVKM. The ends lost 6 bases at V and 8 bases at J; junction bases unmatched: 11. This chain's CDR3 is CASSSGQATFEAFF. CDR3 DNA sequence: TGTGCCAGCAGCTCGGGACAGGCGACCTTCGAAGCTTTCTTT.

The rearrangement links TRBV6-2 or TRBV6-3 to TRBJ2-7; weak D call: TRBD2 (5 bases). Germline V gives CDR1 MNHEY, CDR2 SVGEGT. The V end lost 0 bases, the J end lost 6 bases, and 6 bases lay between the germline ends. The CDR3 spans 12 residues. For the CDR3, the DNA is TGTGCCAGCAGTTACTCGAGGGTCGAGCAGTACTTC. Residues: CASSYSRVEQYF.

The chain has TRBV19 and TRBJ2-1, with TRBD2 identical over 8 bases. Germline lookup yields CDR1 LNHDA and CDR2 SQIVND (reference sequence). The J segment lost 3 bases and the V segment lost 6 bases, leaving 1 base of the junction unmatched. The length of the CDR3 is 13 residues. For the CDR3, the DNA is TGTGCCAGTAGCGGGGGGGGCTACAATGAGCAGTTCTTC. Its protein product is CASSGGGYNEQFF.

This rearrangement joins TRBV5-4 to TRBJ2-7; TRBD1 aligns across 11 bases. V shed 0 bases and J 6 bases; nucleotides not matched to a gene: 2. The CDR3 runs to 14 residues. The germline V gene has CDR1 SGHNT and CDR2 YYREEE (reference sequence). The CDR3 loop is CASSLGTGGSEQYF. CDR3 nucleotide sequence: TGTGCCAGCAGCTTGGGGACAGGGGGCTCCGAGCAGTACTTC.